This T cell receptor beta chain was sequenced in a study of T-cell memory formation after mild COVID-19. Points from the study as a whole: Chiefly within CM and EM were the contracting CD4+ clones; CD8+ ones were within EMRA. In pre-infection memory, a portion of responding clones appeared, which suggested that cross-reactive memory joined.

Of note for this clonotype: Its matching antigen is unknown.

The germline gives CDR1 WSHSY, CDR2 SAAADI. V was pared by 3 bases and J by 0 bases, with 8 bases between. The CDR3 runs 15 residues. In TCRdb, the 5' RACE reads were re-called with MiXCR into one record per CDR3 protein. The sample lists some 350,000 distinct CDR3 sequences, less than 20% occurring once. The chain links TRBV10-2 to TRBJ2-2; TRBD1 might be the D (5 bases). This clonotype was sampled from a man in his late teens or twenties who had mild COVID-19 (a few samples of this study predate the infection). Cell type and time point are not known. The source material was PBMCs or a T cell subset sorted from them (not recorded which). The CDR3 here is CASSEHRPNTGELFF. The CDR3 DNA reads TGCGCCAGCAGTGAACACAGGCCGAACACCGGGGAGCTGTTTTTT.